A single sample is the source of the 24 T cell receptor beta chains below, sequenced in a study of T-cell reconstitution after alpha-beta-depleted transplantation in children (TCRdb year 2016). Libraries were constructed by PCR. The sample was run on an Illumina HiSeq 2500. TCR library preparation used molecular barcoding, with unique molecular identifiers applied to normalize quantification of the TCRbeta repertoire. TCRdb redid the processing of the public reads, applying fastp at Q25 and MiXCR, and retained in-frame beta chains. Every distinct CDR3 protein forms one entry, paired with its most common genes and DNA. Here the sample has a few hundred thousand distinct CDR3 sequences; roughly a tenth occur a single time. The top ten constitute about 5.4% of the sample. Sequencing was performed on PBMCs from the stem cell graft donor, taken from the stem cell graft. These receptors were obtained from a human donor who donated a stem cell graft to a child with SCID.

CDR3 in amino acids: CASSYSLGRSTFRGNTGELFF. DNA for the CDR3: TGTGCCAGCAGTTACTCTCTCGGCCGATCCACCTTTCGTGGCAACACCGGGGAGCTGTTTTTT. This chain uses TRBV6-2 or TRBV6-3 with TRBJ2-2; no reliable D call. The CDR3 is 21 residues long. V lost 0 bases and J lost 2, with 25 bases in between. Germline CDR1 is MNHEY and CDR2 is SVGEGT.

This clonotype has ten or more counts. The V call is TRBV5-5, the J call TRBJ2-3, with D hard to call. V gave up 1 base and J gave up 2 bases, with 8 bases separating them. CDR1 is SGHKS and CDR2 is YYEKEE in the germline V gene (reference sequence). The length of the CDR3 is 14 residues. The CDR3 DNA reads TGTGCCAGCAGCTTGATCTCGTACACAGATACGCAGTATTTT. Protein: CASSLISYTDTQYF.

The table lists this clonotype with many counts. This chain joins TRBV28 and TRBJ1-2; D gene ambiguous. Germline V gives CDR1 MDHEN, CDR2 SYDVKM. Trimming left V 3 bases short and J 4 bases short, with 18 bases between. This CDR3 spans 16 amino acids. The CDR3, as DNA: TGTGCCAGCAGTTTCGGCGGCACCGTGGGCCGCTATGGCTACACCTTC. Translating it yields CASSFGGTVGRYGYTF.

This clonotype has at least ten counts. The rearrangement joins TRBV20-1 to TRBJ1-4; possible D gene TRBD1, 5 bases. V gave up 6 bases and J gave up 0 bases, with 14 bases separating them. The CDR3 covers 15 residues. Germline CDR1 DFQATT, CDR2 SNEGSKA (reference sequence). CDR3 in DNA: TGCAGTGCGAGGGGCAGCTTTGCAACTAATGAAAAACTGTTTTTT. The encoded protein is CSARGSFATNEKLFF.

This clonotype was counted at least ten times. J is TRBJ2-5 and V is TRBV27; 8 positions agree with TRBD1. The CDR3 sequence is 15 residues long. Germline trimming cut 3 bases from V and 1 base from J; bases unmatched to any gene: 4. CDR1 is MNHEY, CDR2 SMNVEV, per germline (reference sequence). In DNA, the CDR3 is TGTGCCAGCAGTTTGGGGACAGGCCCCCAAGAGACCCAGTACTTC. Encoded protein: CASSLGTGPQETQYF.

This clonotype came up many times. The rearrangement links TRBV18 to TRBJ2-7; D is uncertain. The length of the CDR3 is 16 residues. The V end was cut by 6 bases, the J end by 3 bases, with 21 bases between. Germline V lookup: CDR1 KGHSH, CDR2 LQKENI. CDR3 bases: TGTGCCAGCTCCCCAGCCGAGTATCGGCCGAACTACGAGCAGTACTTC. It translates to CASSPAEYRPNYEQYF.

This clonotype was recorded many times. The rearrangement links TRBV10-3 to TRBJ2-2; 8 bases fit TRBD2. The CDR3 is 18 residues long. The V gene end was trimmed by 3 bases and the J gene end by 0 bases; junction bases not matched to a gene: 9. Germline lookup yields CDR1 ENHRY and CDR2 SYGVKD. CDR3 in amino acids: CAISDRSGGIANTGELFF. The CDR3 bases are TGTGCCATCAGTGATAGGAGCGGGGGCATCGCGAACACCGGGGAGCTGTTTTTT.

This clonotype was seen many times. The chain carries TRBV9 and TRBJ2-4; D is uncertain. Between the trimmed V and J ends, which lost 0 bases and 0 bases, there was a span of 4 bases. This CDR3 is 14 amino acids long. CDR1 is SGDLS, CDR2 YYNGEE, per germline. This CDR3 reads CASSVGGAKNIQYF. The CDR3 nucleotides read TGTGCCAGCAGCGTAGGAGGAGCCAAAAACATTCAGTACTTC.

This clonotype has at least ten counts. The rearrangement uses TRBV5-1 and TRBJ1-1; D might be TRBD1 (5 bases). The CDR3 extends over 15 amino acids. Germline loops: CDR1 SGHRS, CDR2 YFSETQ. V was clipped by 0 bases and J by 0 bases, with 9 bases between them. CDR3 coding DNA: TGCGCCAGCAGCTTGGGGGGGACCGTGAACACTGAAGCTTTCTTT. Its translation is CASSLGGTVNTEAFF. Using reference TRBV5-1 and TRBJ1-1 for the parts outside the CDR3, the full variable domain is KAGVTQTPRYLIKTRGQQVTLSCSPISGHRSVSWYQQTPGQGLQFLFEYFSETQRNKGNFPGRFSGRQFSNSRSEMNVSTLELGDSALYLCASSLGGTVNTEAFFGQGTRLTVV.

The CDR3 sequence is CAMGPGLLCGEETQYF. CDR3 bases: TGTGCCATGGGCCCCGGGCTCCTCTGCGGGGAAGAGACCCAGTACTTC. The chain combines TRBV4-2 with TRBJ2-5; D is possibly TRBD2 (6 bases). The V gene lost 10 bases and the J gene lost 3 bases, with 24 bases spanning the gap. This CDR3 contains 16 residues. Per the germline V gene, CDR1 is LGHNA and CDR2 is YNFKEQ.

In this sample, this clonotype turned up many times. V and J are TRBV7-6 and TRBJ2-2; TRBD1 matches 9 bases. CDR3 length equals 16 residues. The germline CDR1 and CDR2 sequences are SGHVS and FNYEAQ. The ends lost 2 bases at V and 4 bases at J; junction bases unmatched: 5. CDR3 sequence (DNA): TGTGCCAGCAGCTTAACCCGGACAGGGGCCACCGGGGAGCTGTTTTTT. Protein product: CASSLTRTGATGELFF. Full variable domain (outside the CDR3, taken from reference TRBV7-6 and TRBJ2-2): GAGVSQSPRYKVTKRGQDVALRCDPISGHVSLYWYRQALGQGPEFLTYFNYEAQQDKSGLPNDRFSAERPEGSISTLTIQRTEQRDSAMYRCASSLTRTGATGELFFGEGSRLTVL.

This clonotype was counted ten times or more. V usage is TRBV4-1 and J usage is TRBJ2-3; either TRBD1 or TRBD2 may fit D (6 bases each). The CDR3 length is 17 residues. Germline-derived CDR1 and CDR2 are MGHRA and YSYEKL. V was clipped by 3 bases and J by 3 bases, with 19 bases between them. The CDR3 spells CASSHLGRGPGTDTQYF. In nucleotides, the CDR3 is TGCGCCAGCAGCCACCTAGGCCGGGGGCCGGGTACAGATACGCAGTATTTT.

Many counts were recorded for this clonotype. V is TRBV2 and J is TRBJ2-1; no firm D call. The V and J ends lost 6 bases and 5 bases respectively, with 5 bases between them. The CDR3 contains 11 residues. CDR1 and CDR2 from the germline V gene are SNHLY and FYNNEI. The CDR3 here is CASRNNNEQFF. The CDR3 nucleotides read TGTGCCAGCAGAAATAACAATGAGCAGTTCTTC.

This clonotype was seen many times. The CDR3: CSARDHRVTGELFF. In DNA form, the CDR3 reads TGCAGTGCTAGAGATCACAGGGTGACCGGGGAGCTGTTTTTT. The chain joins TRBV20-1 to TRBJ2-2; a weak D match, TRBD1 (6 bases). In germline, CDR1 is DFQATT, CDR2 SNEGSKA (reference sequence). The CDR3 is 14 amino acids. Between the trimmed V and J ends, which lost 0 bases and 5 bases, there was a span of 10 bases.

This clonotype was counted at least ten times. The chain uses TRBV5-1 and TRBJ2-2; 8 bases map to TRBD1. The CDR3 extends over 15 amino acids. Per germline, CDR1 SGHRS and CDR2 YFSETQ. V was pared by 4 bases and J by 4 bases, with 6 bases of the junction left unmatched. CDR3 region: CASSPWGQVTGELFF. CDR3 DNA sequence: TGCGCCAGCAGCCCGTGGGGACAGGTCACCGGGGAGCTGTTTTTT.

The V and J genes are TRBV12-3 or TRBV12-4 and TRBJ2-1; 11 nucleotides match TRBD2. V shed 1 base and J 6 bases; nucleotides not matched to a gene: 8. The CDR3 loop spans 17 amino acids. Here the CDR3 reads CASSLGETSGAFNEQFF. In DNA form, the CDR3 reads TGTGCCAGCAGTTTAGGGGAGACTAGCGGGGCCTTCAATGAGCAGTTCTTC.

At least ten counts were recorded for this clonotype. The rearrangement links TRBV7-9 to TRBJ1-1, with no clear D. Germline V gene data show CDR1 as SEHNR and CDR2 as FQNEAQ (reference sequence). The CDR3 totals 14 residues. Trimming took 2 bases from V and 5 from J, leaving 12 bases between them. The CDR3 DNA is TGTGCCAGCAGCTTAAGCAGTGGATTAACTGAAGCTTTCTTT. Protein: CASSLSSGLTEAFF.

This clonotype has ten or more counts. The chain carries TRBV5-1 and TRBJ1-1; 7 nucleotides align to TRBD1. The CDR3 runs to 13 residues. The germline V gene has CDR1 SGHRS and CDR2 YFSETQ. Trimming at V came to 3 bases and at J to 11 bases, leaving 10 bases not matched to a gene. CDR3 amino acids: CASSSDQGVAAFF. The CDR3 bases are TGCGCCAGCAGCTCCGACCAGGGGGTTGCGGCTTTCTTT.

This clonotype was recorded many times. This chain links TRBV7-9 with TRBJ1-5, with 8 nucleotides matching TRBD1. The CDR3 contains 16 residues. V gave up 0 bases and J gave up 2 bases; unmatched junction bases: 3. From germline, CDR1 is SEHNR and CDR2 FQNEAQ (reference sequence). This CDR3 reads CASSLADRAGNQPQHF. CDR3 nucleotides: TGTGCCAGCAGCTTAGCGGACAGGGCTGGCAATCAGCCCCAGCATTTT.

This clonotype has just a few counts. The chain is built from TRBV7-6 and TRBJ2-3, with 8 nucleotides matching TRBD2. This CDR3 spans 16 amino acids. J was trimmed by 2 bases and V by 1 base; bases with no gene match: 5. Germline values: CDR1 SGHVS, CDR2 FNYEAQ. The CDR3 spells CASSLVETSDTDTQYF. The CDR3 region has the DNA TGTGCCAGCAGCTTAGTGGAGACTAGCGACACAGATACGCAGTATTTT.

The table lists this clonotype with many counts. The CDR3 nucleotides are TGTGCCAGCAGTTACTCTAGCGGGGGGGCAAACACCGGGGAGCTGTTTTTT. Encoded protein: CASSYSSGGANTGELFF. V is TRBV6-5 and J is TRBJ2-2; TRBD2 agrees at 11 bases. In germline, CDR1 is MNHEY, CDR2 SVGAGI. The CDR3 runs to 17 residues. Trimming at V came to 0 bases and at J to 2 bases, leaving 2 bases not matched to a gene.

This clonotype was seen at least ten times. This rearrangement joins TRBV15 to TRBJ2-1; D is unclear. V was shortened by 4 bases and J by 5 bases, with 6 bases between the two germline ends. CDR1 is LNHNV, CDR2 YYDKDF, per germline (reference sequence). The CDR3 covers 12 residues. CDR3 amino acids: CATSKRHNEQFF. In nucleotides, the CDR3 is TGTGCCACCAGCAAGCGTCACAATGAGCAGTTCTTC.

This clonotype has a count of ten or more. This CDR3 reads CASSYGQGTTGELFF. Written as DNA, the CDR3 is TGTGCCAGCAGTTACGGGCAGGGTACCACCGGGGAGCTGTTTTTT. The rearrangement links TRBV6-5 to TRBJ2-2; perhaps TRBD1 as D (5 bases). Germline CDR1 is MNHEY and CDR2 is SVGAGI. V lost 2 bases to trimming and J lost 4 bases, with 11 bases between them. The CDR3 length is 15 residues.

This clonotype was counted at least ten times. This CDR3 reads CSAINPAPQGALAEAFF. The CDR3, as DNA: TGCAGTGCTATAAACCCAGCCCCCCAGGGGGCTCTGGCTGAAGCTTTCTTT. J is TRBJ1-1 and V is TRBV20-1; TRBD1 aligns across 8 bases. This CDR3 has 17 residues. With V trimmed by 4 bases and J by 6 bases, 19 bases remained unmatched. Germline CDR1 reads DFQATT; CDR2 reads SNEGSKA (reference sequence).